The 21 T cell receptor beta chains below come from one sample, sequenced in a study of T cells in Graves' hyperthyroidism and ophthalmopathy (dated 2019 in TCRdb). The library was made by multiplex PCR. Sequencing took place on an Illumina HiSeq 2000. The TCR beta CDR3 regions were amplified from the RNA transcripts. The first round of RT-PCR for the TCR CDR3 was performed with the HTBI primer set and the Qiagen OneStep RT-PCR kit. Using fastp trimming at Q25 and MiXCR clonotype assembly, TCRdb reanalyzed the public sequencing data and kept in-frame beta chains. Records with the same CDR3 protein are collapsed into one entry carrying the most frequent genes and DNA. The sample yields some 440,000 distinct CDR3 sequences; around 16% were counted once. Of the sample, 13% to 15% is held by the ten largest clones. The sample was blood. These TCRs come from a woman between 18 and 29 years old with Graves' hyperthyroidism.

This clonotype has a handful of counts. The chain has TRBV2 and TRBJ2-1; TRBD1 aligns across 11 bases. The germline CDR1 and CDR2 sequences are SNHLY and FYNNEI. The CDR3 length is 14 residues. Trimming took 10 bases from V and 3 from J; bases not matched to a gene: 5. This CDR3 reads CANKDRGLYNEQFF. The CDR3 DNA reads TGTGCCAACAAGGACAGGGGGCTCTACAATGAGCAGTTCTTC.

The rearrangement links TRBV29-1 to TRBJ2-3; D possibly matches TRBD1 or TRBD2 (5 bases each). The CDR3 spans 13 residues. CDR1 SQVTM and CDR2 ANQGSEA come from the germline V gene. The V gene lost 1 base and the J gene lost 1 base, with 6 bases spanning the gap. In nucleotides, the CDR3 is TGCAGCGTTGAAGGGGACGGCACAGATACGCAGTATTTT. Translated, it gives CSVEGDGTDTQYF.

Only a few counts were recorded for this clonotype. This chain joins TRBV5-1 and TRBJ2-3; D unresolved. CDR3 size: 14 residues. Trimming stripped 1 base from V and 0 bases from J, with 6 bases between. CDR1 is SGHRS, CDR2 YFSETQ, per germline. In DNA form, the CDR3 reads TGCGCCAGCAGCTTGACCGAAAGCACAGATACGCAGTATTTT. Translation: CASSLTESTDTQYF. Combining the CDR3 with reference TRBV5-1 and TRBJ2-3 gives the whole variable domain KAGVTQTPRYLIKTRGQQVTLSCSPISGHRSVSWYQQTPGQGLQFLFEYFSETQRNKGNFPGRFSGRQFSNSRSEMNVSTLELGDSALYLCASSLTESTDTQYFGPGTRLTVL.

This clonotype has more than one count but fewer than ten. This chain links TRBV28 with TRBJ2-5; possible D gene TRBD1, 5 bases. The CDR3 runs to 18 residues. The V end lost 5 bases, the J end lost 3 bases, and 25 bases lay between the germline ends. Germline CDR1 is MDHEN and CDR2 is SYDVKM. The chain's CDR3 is CASSPPPGFSSSKETQYF. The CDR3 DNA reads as TGTGCCAGCAGTCCCCCTCCAGGGTTCTCGAGCTCAAAAGAGACCCAGTACTTC.

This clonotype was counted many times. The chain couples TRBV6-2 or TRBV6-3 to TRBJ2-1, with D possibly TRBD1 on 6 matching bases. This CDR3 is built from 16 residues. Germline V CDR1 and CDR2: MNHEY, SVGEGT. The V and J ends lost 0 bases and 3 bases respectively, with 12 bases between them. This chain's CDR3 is CASSYSSGQLYNEQFF. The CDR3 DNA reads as TGTGCCAGCAGTTACTCGAGTGGACAGCTCTACAATGAGCAGTTCTTC.

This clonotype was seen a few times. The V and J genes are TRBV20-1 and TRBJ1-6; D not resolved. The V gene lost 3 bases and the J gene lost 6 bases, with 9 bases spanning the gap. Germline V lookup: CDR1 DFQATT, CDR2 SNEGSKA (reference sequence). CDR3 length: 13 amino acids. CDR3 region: CSASMGLNSPLHF. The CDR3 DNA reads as TGCAGTGCTAGTATGGGCCTTAATTCACCCCTCCACTTT.

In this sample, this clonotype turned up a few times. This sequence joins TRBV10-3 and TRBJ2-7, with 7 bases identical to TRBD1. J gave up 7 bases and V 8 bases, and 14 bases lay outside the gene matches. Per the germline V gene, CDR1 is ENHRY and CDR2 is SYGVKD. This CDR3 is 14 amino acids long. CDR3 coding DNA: TGTGCCATCGGCCCAACAGGGGTCGTAAGTGAGCAGTACTTC. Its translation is CAIGPTGVVSEQYF.

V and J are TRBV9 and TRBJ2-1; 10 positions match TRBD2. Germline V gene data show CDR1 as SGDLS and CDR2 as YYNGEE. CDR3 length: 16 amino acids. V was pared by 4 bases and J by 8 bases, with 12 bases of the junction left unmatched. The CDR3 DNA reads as TGTGCCAGCAGCATGGCTAGCGGGAGAGAGTCGGATGAGCAGTTCTTC. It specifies CASSMASGRESDEQFF. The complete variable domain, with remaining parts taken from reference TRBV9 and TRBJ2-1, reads DSGVTQTPKHLITATGQRVTLRCSPRSGDLSVYWYQQSLDQGLQFLIQYYNGEERAKGNILERFSAQQFPDLHSELNLSSLELGDSALYFCASSMASGRESDEQFFGPGTRLTVL.

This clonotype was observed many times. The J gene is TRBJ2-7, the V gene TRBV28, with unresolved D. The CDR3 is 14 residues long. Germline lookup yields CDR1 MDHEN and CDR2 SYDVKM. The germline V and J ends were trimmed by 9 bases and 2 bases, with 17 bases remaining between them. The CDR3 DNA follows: TGTGCCAGATATAACGTCGCTCCCACCTACGAGCAGTACTTC. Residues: CARYNVAPTYEQYF.

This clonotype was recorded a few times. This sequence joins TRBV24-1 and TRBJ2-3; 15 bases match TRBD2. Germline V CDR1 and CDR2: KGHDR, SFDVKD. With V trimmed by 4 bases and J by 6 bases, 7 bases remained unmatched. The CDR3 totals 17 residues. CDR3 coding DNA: TGTGCCACCAGTGACCTAGGACTAGCGGGGGGGCAGGATACGCAGTATTTT. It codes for CATSDLGLAGGQDTQYF.

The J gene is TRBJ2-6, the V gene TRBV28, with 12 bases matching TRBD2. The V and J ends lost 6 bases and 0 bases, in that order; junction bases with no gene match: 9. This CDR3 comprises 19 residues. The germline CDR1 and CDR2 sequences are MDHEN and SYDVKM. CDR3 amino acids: CASSLTSGSISSGANVLTF. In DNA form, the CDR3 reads TGTGCCAGCAGCCTGACTAGCGGGAGCATTAGCTCTGGGGCCAACGTCCTGACTTTC.

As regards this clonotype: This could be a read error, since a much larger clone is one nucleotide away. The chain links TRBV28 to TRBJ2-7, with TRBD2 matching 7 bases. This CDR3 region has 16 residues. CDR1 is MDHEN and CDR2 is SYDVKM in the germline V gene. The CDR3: CVSSPHTTQRDYEQYF. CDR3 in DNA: TGTGTCAGCAGCCCTCATACTACCCAGCGGGACTACGAGCAGTACTTC.

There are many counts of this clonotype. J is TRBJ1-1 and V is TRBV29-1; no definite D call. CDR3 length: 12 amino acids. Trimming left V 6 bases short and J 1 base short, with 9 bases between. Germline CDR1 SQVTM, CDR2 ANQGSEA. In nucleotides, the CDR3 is TGCAGCGTGCCACCGGGGAACACTGAAGCTTTCTTT. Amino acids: CSVPPGNTEAFF.

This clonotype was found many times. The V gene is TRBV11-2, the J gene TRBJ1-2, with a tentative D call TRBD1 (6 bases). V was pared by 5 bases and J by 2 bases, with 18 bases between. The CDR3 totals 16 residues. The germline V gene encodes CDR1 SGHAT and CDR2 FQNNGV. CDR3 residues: CASSALSGTQNYGYTF. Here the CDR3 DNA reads TGTGCCAGCAGCGCCCTATCCGGGACACAAAACTATGGCTACACCTTC.

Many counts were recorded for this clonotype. In DNA form, the CDR3 reads TGTGCCAGCAGCTTATATCCAGGGGACGGAGATGGCTACACCTTC. Translation: CASSLYPGDGDGYTF. The chain uses TRBV7-9 and TRBJ1-2; a weak D match, TRBD1 (6 bases). The CDR3 length is 15 residues. V gave up 2 bases and J gave up 6 bases, with 16 bases separating them. Looked up from germline, CDR1 is SEHNR and CDR2 is FQNEAQ (reference sequence).

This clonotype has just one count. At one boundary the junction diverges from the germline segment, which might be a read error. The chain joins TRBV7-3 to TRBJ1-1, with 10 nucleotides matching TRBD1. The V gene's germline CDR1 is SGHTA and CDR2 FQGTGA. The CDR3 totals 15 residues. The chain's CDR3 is CASNLRTGGNTEAFF. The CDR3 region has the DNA TGTGCCAGCAACTTAAGGACAGGGGGGAACACTGAAGCTTTCTTT.

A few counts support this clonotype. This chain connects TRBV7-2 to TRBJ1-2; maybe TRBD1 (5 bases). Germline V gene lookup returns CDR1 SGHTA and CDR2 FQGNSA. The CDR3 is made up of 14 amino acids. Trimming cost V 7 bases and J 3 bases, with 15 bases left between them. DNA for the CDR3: TGTGCCAGCAACAACCCCTCGACAGACTATGGCTACACCTTC. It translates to CASNNPSTDYGYTF.

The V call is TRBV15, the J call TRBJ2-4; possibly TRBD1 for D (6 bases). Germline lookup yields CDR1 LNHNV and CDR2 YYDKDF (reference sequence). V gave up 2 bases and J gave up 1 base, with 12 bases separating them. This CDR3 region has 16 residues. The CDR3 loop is CATSRTGFSAKNIQYF. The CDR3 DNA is TGTGCCACCAGCAGAACAGGGTTCTCGGCCAAAAACATTCAGTACTTC.

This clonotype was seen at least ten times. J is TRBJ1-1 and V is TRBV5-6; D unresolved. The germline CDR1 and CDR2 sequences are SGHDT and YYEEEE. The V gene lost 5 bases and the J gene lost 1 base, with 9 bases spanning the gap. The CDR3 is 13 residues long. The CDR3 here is CASSRRPNTEAFF. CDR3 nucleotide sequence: TGTGCCAGCAGTAGGAGGCCGAACACTGAAGCTTTCTTT.

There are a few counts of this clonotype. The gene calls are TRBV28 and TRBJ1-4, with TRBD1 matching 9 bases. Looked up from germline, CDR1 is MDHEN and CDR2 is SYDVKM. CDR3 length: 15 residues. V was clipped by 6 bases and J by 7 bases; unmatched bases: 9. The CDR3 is CASRTGQGGVEKLFF. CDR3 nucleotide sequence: TGTGCCAGCAGAACGGGACAGGGCGGGGTTGAAAAACTGTTTTTT.

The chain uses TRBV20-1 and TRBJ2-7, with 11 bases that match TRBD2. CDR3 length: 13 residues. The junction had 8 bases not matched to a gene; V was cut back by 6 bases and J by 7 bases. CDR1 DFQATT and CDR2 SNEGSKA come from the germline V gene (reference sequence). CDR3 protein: CSAIAGGMAEQYF. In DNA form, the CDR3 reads TGCAGTGCCATAGCGGGAGGGATGGCTGAGCAGTACTTC.